This T cell receptor (beta chain) came from a study of cytomegalovirus exposure and HLA in healthy donors (TCRdb year 2017). Study-wide context: According to a later analysis, one platform produced both the approximately 110 validation repertoires and the 666 repertoires of the first cohort. The study was designed to test whether signatures of past pathogen exposure could be identified by cataloging public T cell receptors. In addition to the first cohort of hundreds of subjects, a separate validation cohort of 120 different subjects was used. To predict cytomegalovirus infection status, the study brought together high-throughput TCR immunosequencing, statistical association of individual TCRs with disease status, and machine learning. Broader findings and caveats from the paper: In the study, about 150 TCR beta chains were listed as associated with cytomegalovirus. Most TCR sequences were seen in very few donors, while some public TCRs were found in many individuals. A later analysis found that TCRs clustered in the first cohort also tended to co-occur in the roughly 120 validation repertoires, with more than 90% of cluster scores above 0. Cytomegalovirus status was reported to be diagnosed by the classifier with high specificity and sensitivity in both the original and validation cohorts. Three of the identified cytomegalovirus-associated TCR beta chains were confirmed in vitro to be specific for cytomegalovirus antigens. It was suggested by the authors that the approach could potentially be generalized to other disease states and immunological phenotypes. A later analysis had no HLA typing for the validation cohort, so co-occurrence there was scored across all 130 or so repertoires.

Donors formed part of the validation cohort, which comprised 120 subjects and was distinct from the first cohort of under 850 subjects. As for this clone: No cognate antigen has been identified for it. No clone much larger than this one lies a single base away; base qualities are absent.

Library creation used the immunoSEQ multiplex PCR assay. The paper's processing steps were these. To diagnose cytomegalovirus status from the catalog of TCR beta chain sequences, a statistical classification framework was built. TCRdb took this table from immuneACCESS and kept in-frame rearrangements with V and J called. Such tables lack part of the clones; where checked against another copy, unresolved V genes explain under half of the gap, and the rest is unexplained. Clone size and V and J calls were adopted from that table, with D and trimming inferred from the DNA. The sample table lists under 250,000 clones, about 81% of them with a count of one. 0.95% to 1.5% of the sample goes to the ten largest clones. The sequence came from a woman in her twenties or thirties in good health and CMV-seronegative. Sequenced: PBMCs.

The DNA sequence is TGTGCCTGGAGCCGGACATGGGTTTGGTACTTC. It is translated as CAWSRTWVWYF. The chain joins TRBV30 to TRBJ2-7, and perhaps TRBD1 as D gene, on 5 matching bases. CDR1 and CDR2, looked up from the germline V gene (reference sequence), are GTSNPN and SVGIG. Counted from cysteine to phenylalanine, this CDR3 has 11 amino acids. CDR3 DNA only is kept here, 33 bases in frame from base 1. V loses 3 bases of germline sequence and J loses 12 bases, and the interval between the two ends is 15 bases.